The clone carrying this T cell receptor beta chain was recorded many times. This sample is part of a study of T cells in Graves' hyperthyroidism and ophthalmopathy. Exclusion followed for patients with uncontrolled infection, other autoimmune disease, pregnancy or lactation. The authors obtained PBMCs from 10 ml of fresh peripheral blood. CDR1 MNHEY and CDR2 SVGAGI come from the germline V gene. The V gene lost 2 bases and the J gene lost 4 bases, with 8 bases spanning the gap. The CDR3 has 13 amino acids. Using RNA transcripts as the source, TCR beta CDR3 regions were amplified. First-round RT-PCR of the TCR CDR3 relied on the HTBI primer set. TCRdb ran MiXCR on the multiplex PCR reads and lists one entry per CDR3 protein. Of hundreds of thousands of distinct CDR3 sequences in the sample, roughly 22% were seen once.

The receptor was derived from a woman aged 40 to 49 with Graves' ophthalmopathy. The chain carries TRBV6-5 and TRBJ2-5; the D call may be TRBD1 or TRBD2 (5 bases each). The specimen was blood. CDR3 coding DNA: TGTGCCAGCAGTTACCGAGGGGTAGAGACCCAGTACTTC. This encodes CASSYRGVETQYF.